Below are 3 T cell receptor beta chains sequenced from a single sample in a study of T-cell reconstitution after alpha-beta-depleted transplantation in children. Preparation of the TCRbeta library was carried out with unique molecular identifiers. TCRdb re-called the PCR reads with MiXCR, one entry per CDR3 protein. The data contain hundreds of thousands of distinct CDR3 sequences, around a tenth of them singletons. The sample here was PBMCs, taken before TCRalphabeta/CD19-depleted stem cell transplant. These TCRs come from a boy in the first two years of life with acute myeloid leukemia, due to receive a stem cell transplant.

This clonotype was found many times. The chain joins TRBV7-9 to TRBJ2-2; D ambiguous. Germline CDR1 is SEHNR and CDR2 is FQNEAQ (reference sequence). Trimming shortened V by 2 bases and J by 0 bases, and 7 bases separated the two germline ends. This CDR3 is built from 15 residues. DNA for the CDR3: TGTGCCAGCAGCTTAACAATGACGAACACCGGGGAGCTGTTTTTT. It is translated as CASSLTMTNTGELFF. Based on the CDR3 plus reference TRBV7-9 and TRBJ2-2, the full variable domain is DTGVSQNPRHKITKRGQNVTFRCDPISEHNRLYWYRQTLGQGPEFLTYFQNEAQLEKSRLLSDRFSAERPKGSFSTLEIQRTEQGDSAMYLCASSLTMTNTGELFFGEGSRLTVL.

The table lists this clonotype with many counts. V gene TRBV24-1 combines with J gene TRBJ2-1, with 14 bases matching TRBD2. V was pared by 4 bases and J by 8 bases, with 9 bases of the junction left unmatched. The germline V gene encodes CDR1 KGHDR and CDR2 SFDVKD. This CDR3 region has 17 residues. CDR3 loop: CATSDPSGTSGSDEQFF. For the CDR3, the DNA is TGTGCCACCAGTGACCCGAGTGGGACTAGCGGGAGTGATGAGCAGTTCTTC.

CDR3 in DNA: TGTGCCAGCAGCTTACCCTCAGGGGCCAATGAGCAGTTCTTC. It yields the protein CASSLPSGANEQFF. The V call is TRBV7-2, the J call TRBJ2-1, with TRBD1 as a possible D gene (6 bases). CDR3 length equals 14 residues. Germline lookup yields CDR1 SGHTA and CDR2 FQGNSA. The V end lost 2 bases, the J end lost 6 bases, and 11 bases lay between the germline ends. Using reference TRBV7-2 and TRBJ2-1 for the parts outside the CDR3, the full variable domain is GAGVSQSPSNKVTEKGKDVELRCDPISGHTALYWYRQSLGQGLEFLIYFQGNSAPDKSGLPSDRFSAERTGGSVSTLTIQRTQQEDSAVYLCASSLPSGANEQFFGPGTRLTVL.